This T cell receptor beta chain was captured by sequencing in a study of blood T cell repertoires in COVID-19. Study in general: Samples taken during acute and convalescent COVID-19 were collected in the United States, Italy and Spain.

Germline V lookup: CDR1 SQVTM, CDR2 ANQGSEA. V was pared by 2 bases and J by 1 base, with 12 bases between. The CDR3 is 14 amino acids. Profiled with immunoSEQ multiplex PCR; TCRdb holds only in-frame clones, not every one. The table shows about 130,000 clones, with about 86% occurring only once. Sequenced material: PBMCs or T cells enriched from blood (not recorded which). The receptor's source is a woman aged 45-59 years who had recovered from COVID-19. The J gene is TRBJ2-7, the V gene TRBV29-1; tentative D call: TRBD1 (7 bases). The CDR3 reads CSVERAGGSYEQYF. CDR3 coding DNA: TGCAGCGTTGAACGGGCAGGGGGGTCCTACGAGCAGTACTTC.